The 30 T cell receptor beta chains below come from one sample, sequenced in a study of CD8 T cells in Susac syndrome. RNA in amounts of roughly 0.5 to 1 ug was reverse transcribed with random hexamers. TCRdb itself ran the immunoSEQ multiplex PCR reads through MiXCR, one entry per CDR3 protein. The table lists almost 450,000 distinct CDR3 sequences, roughly 85% of them singletons. The sequencing input was CD8+ T cells from PBMCs. The receptors stem from a human donor with multiple sclerosis.

The chain employs TRBV28 and TRBJ2-7; 7 nucleotides agree with TRBD1. This CDR3 is 14 amino acids long. The junction had 10 bases not matched to a gene; V was cut back by 4 bases and J by 7 bases. CDR1 and CDR2 (germline): MDHEN, SYDVKM. CDR3 sequence reads: CASSSDRAYREQYF. The CDR3 bases are TGTGCCAGCAGTTCCGACAGGGCTTATCGGGAGCAGTACTTC.

The CDR3 coding sequence is TGTGCCAGCAGCTTGGTCGGCCAGGGTGGAGAGACCCAGTACTTC. This encodes CASSLVGQGGETQYF. This chain uses TRBV5-4 with TRBJ2-5; D is possibly TRBD1 (5 bases). Trimming removed 0 bases from V and 4 bases from J, with 13 bases in between. Germline CDR1 SGHNT, CDR2 YYREEE (reference sequence). The CDR3 consists of 15 residues.

J is TRBJ2-5 and V is TRBV21-1; TRBD1, the table's D call, lacks a check against the DNA. TRBV21-1 is a pseudogene locus. The CDR3 extends over 15 amino acids. In nucleotides, the CDR3 is TGTGCCAGCAGCAACCTCTCGACGGGCAGGGAGACCCAGTACTTC. Translating it yields CASSNLSTGRETQYF.

The V gene is TRBV11-2, the J gene TRBJ2-7; TRBD2 matches at 9 bases. J gave up 5 bases and V 4 bases, and 6 bases lay outside the gene matches. The CDR3 has 14 amino acids. Germline V gene lookup returns CDR1 SGHAT and CDR2 FQNNGV. For the CDR3, the DNA is TGTGCCAGCAGCTCCGGACTAGCGATCCACGAGCAGTACTTC. Protein: CASSSGLAIHEQYF.

The chain employs TRBV12-3 or TRBV12-4 and TRBJ2-1; TRBD1 agrees at 9 bases. Trimming took 6 bases from V and 6 from J; bases not matched to a gene: 9. This CDR3 comprises 15 residues. As DNA, the CDR3 is TGTGCCAGCAGCCCCCGGGACAGGGTGATCAATGAGCAGTTCTTC. Translated: CASSPRDRVINEQFF.

The rearrangement joins TRBV20-1 to TRBJ1-2; no clear D gene. V was trimmed by 5 bases and J by 2 bases, leaving 15 bases between them. The CDR3 totals 14 residues. Germline CDR1 is DFQATT and CDR2 is SNEGSKA (reference sequence). The DNA for the CDR3 is TGCAGTGCTTACCCGACGGGGATGAACTATGGCTACACCTTC. The encoded protein is CSAYPTGMNYGYTF.

This clonotype appeared a few times. The V gene is TRBV5-1, the J gene TRBJ1-1; 11 nucleotides match TRBD1. V gave up 0 bases and J gave up 1 base; unmatched junction bases: 2. This CDR3 comprises 16 residues. Germline V CDR1 and CDR2: SGHRS, YFSETQ. CDR3 bases: TGCGCCAGCAGCTTGGGGGACAGGGGGACGAACACTGAAGCTTTCTTT. Its protein is CASSLGDRGTNTEAFF.

This clonotype appeared once. The CDR3 protein is CASRPSGLFSVAQYF. CDR3 DNA: TGTGCCAGCAGACCTAGCGGGTTGTTCTCGGTGGCGCAGTATTTT. V gene TRBV4-2 combines with J gene TRBJ2-3; 8 nucleotides align to TRBD2. Trimming removed 6 bases from V and 10 bases from J; junction bases left unmatched: 15. This CDR3 contains 15 residues. The germline CDR1 and CDR2 sequences are LGHNA and YNFKEQ.

The rearrangement links TRBV4-1 to TRBJ1-2; 7 bases line up with TRBD1. Trimming removed 4 bases from V and 1 base from J; junction bases left unmatched: 12. In germline, CDR1 is MGHRA, CDR2 YSYEKL. This CDR3 region has 17 residues. The CDR3 sequence is CASSPDRDLSFNYGYTF. DNA of the CDR3: TGCGCCAGCAGCCCCGACAGGGACCTCTCCTTTAACTATGGCTACACCTTC.

This clonotype was seen only a few times. V usage is TRBV4-2 and J usage is TRBJ1-5, with D perhaps matching TRBD1 (5 bases). CDR1 and CDR2 (germline): LGHNA, YNFKEQ. The germline V and J ends were trimmed by 4 bases and 5 bases, with 15 bases remaining between them. This CDR3 comprises 15 residues. This CDR3 reads CASSREQAADQPQHF. The CDR3 DNA reads as TGTGCCAGCAGCCGAGAACAGGCGGCGGATCAGCCCCAGCATTTT.

This chain connects TRBV6-6 to TRBJ1-6; D unresolved. V was shortened by 5 bases and J by 8 bases, with 13 bases between the two germline ends. This CDR3 region has 14 residues. Germline CDR1 and CDR2: MNHNY and SVGAGI (reference sequence). DNA for the CDR3: TGTGCCAGCAGTAGCGGGTCGAGGGATTCACCCCTCCACTTT. It translates to CASSSGSRDSPLHF.

The chain links TRBV6-2 or TRBV6-3 to TRBJ2-1, with 8 nucleotides matching TRBD1. The V gene's germline CDR1 is MNHEY and CDR2 SVGEGT. Trimming cost V 2 bases and J 8 bases; bases outside gene matches: 17. This CDR3 region has 18 residues. CDR3 residues: CASSYLSPGTGALDEQFF. CDR3 in DNA: TGTGCCAGCAGTTACCTATCCCCCGGGACAGGTGCACTAGATGAGCAGTTCTTC.

The chain links TRBV5-1 to TRBJ2-3; unclear D gene. CDR1 and CDR2 (germline): SGHRS, YFSETQ. CDR3 size: 14 residues. V was cut by 3 bases and J by 3 bases, with 11 bases left in between. This CDR3 reads CASSSLFSTDTQYF. DNA for the CDR3: TGCGCCAGCAGCTCTCTCTTCTCTACAGATACGCAGTATTTT.

The chain carries TRBV4-1 and TRBJ2-5, with D possibly matching TRBD2 (6 bases). V lost 4 bases and J 5 bases, leaving 14 bases between the germline ends. The germline CDR1 and CDR2 sequences are MGHRA and YSYEKL. The CDR3 spans 14 residues. CDR3 nucleotides: TGCGCCAGCAGCCCCGAAGGGACTCGCGAGACCCAGTACTTC. As protein: CASSPEGTRETQYF.

This clonotype is a singleton in its sample. The chain couples TRBV27 to TRBJ2-2, with D perhaps given as TRBD1 or TRBD2 (5 bases each). V lost 4 bases, J lost 5 bases, and 8 bases lay in between. CDR1 is MNHEY and CDR2 is SMNVEV in the germline V gene (reference sequence). The CDR3 is 13 residues long. This chain's CDR3 is CASSSEGTGELFF. As DNA, the CDR3 is TGTGCCAGCAGTTCTGAGGGGACCGGGGAGCTGTTTTTT.

The chain has TRBV7-6 and TRBJ2-1; D remains ambiguous. The CDR3 is 21 amino acids. CDR1 and CDR2 (germline): SGHVS, FNYEAQ. V lost 1 base and J 9 bases, leaving 34 bases between the germline ends. CDR3 residues: CASSLGKFGFHGRNPASEQFF. DNA for the CDR3: TGTGCCAGCAGCTTAGGAAAGTTTGGTTTCCATGGACGGAACCCGGCGAGTGAGCAGTTCTTC.

The V and J genes are TRBV25-1 and TRBJ2-1; 11 positions match TRBD2. V lost 4 bases, J lost 13 bases, and 3 bases stayed unmatched. The CDR3 sequence is 12 residues long. In germline, CDR1 is MGHDK, CDR2 SYGVNS. The CDR3 DNA reads as TGTGCCAGCAGTGCGACTAGCGGGGCCCAGTTCTTC. It is translated as CASSATSGAQFF.

The gene calls are TRBV10-1 and TRBJ2-1; 7 bases match TRBD2. Germline V gene data show CDR1 as WNHNN and CDR2 as SYGVQD (reference sequence). The V segment lost 3 bases and the J segment 2 bases; nucleotides outside the gene matches: 7. This CDR3 spans 16 amino acids. CDR3 DNA sequence: TGCGCCAGCAGTGAACCTAGCGGAGTTCCCTACAATGAGCAGTTCTTC. Translation: CASSEPSGVPYNEQFF.

This clonotype was counted once. V usage is TRBV4-2 and J usage is TRBJ2-1; tentatively, D is TRBD1 (6 bases). The germline V gene has CDR1 LGHNA and CDR2 YNFKEQ. CDR3 length equals 15 residues. V was shortened by 0 bases and J by 2 bases, with 8 bases between the two germline ends. CDR3 in DNA: TGTGCCAGCAGCCAAGAGTACAGGGCCTACAATGAGCAGTTCTTC. As protein: CASSQEYRAYNEQFF.

The genes are TRBV5-5 and TRBJ1-1; D not resolved. Germline values: CDR1 SGHKS, CDR2 YYEKEE (reference sequence). Trimming cost V 3 bases and J 2 bases, with 14 bases left between them. This CDR3 is built from 15 residues. The CDR3 reads CASSSNDGGNTEAFF. For the CDR3, the DNA is TGTGCCAGCAGCTCAAATGACGGAGGAAACACTGAAGCTTTCTTT.

The rearrangement joins TRBV5-1 to TRBJ1-4; no reliable D call. Trimming removed 1 base from V and 8 bases from J, with 15 bases in between. Germline V gene data show CDR1 as SGHRS and CDR2 as YFSETQ. The CDR3 is 15 amino acids. CDR3 bases: TGCGCCAGCAGCTTGCGGGCCGGGCCGGGCGAAAAACTGTTTTTT. It encodes CASSLRAGPGEKLFF.

The chain recombines TRBV4-1 with TRBJ1-1; D is possibly TRBD1 (6 bases). V was cut by 3 bases and J by 0 bases, with 14 bases left in between. The length of the CDR3 is 16 residues. CDR1 is MGHRA and CDR2 is YSYEKL in the germline V gene. CDR3 coding DNA: TGCGCCAGCAGCCATGACGGGACACAGATGAACACTGAAGCTTTCTTT. Protein product: CASSHDGTQMNTEAFF.

This chain joins TRBV5-5 and TRBJ2-3, with a possible D match to TRBD2 (6 bases). This CDR3 contains 15 residues. CDR1 is SGHKS, CDR2 YYEKEE, per germline (reference sequence). Deletions cut 4 bases from V and 1 base from J, with 13 bases between. As DNA, the CDR3 is TGTGCCAGCAGCGGAACACGGAGGGGCACAGATACGCAGTATTTT. This codes for CASSGTRRGTDTQYF. Complete variable domain (other parts from reference TRBV5-5 and TRBJ2-3): DAGVTQSPTHLIKTRGQQVTLRCSPISGHKSVSWYQQVLGQGPQFIFQYYEKEERGRGNFPDRFSARQFPNYSSELNVNALLLGDSALYLCASSGTRRGTDTQYFGPGTRLTVL.

The chain carries TRBV4-1 and TRBJ2-5; TRBD1 matches at 8 bases. Per germline, CDR1 MGHRA and CDR2 YSYEKL. This CDR3 has 16 amino acids. V shed 4 bases, J shed 5 bases, and the junction held 12 bases outside the gene matches. Here the CDR3 reads CASSPGGTGPDETQYF. The CDR3 DNA reads as TGCGCCAGCAGCCCTGGGGGGACAGGCCCCGATGAGACCCAGTACTTC.

The chain carries TRBV5-1 and TRBJ1-1, with TRBD1 as a possible D gene (5 bases). With 4 bases removed from V and 4 bases from J, the gap between germline ends came to 14 bases. The germline V gene encodes CDR1 SGHRS and CDR2 YFSETQ. The CDR3 has 14 amino acids. CDR3 sequence reads: CASSRLGGGTEAFF. For the CDR3, the DNA is TGCGCCAGCAGCCGACTGGGGGGTGGCACTGAAGCTTTCTTT.

The rearrangement links TRBV5-1 to TRBJ2-5; 9 bases agree with TRBD2. J gave up 2 bases and V 4 bases, and 12 bases lay outside the gene matches. The germline V gene has CDR1 SGHRS and CDR2 YFSETQ. The CDR3 is 17 residues long. DNA for the CDR3: TGCGCCAGCAGCCGCAATAGGGTGACTAGCGGACAAGAGACCCAGTACTTC. This codes for CASSRNRVTSGQETQYF.

The chain carries TRBV27 and TRBJ2-5; D is unresolved. V lost 3 bases to trimming and J lost 5 bases, with 10 bases between them. This CDR3 region has 13 residues. From germline, CDR1 is MNHEY and CDR2 SMNVEV (reference sequence). The CDR3 loop reads CASSFGRFETQYF. As DNA, the CDR3 is TGTGCCAGCAGTTTTGGCAGGTTTGAGACCCAGTACTTC.

CDR3 loop: CSARDPSNEQFF. The CDR3 DNA follows: TGCAGTGCTAGAGATCCCTCCAATGAGCAGTTCTTC. The V gene is TRBV20-1, the J gene TRBJ2-1, with D hard to call. The V gene's germline CDR1 is DFQATT and CDR2 SNEGSKA (reference sequence). The CDR3 contains 12 residues. V lost 0 bases, J lost 6 bases, and 6 bases lay in between.

CDR3 residues: CASGDKRQGHTGELFF. DNA for the CDR3: TGTGCTAGCGGGGATAAGAGACAGGGGCACACCGGGGAGCTGTTTTTT. The chain combines TRBV7-7 with TRBJ2-2; D may correspond to TRBD1 or TRBD2 (8 bases each). The CDR3 consists of 16 residues. Germline V lookup: CDR1 SSHAT, CDR2 FNYEAQ (reference sequence).

The rearrangement joins TRBV19 to TRBJ2-7; the D call may be TRBD1 or TRBD2 (5 bases each). Trimming pared 5 bases from V and 3 bases from J, leaving 23 bases between. The CDR3 has 17 amino acids. From germline, CDR1 is LNHDA and CDR2 SQIVND (reference sequence). The CDR3 DNA reads as TGTGCCAGTAGTGTATCTCCCTCGGGACCGGCGGGCTACGAGCAGTACTTC. This sequence encodes CASSVSPSGPAGYEQYF.